This passage covers 22 T cell receptor beta chains from one sample sequenced in a study of cytomegalovirus exposure and HLA in healthy donors. Primers: 60 Vbeta forward and 13 Jbeta reverse. Clones were read by immunoSEQ multiplex PCR, and TCRdb kept only the in-frame ones, dropping some. Among 100,000 or so clones, 78% were seen once, and the ten largest hold around 1.2%. Source material: PBMCs. The source is a man aged 25 to 40 in good health and CMV-seronegative.

The CDR3 nucleotides are TGCAGCGTCGGGATCGGGGGGGGCACTGAAGCTTTCTTT. Amino acid sequence: CSVGIGGGTEAFF. This chain joins TRBV29-1 and TRBJ1-1; possible D gene TRBD1, 5 bases. Deletions cut 6 bases from V and 4 bases from J, with 15 bases between. Germline values: CDR1 SQVTM, CDR2 ANQGSEA. The CDR3 consists of 13 residues.

The CDR3 reads CASSQPGRGDNEQFF. The CDR3 nucleotides are TGCGCCAGCAGCCAACCGGGCAGGGGAGACAATGAGCAGTTCTTC. The chain employs TRBV4-3 and TRBJ2-1, with D possibly being TRBD1 (6 bases). The CDR3 contains 15 residues. In germline, CDR1 is LGHNA, CDR2 YSLEER. V gave up 2 bases and J gave up 5 bases, with 13 bases separating them.

This chain joins TRBV18 and TRBJ2-7; D may be TRBD1 (6 bases). With 5 bases removed from V and 6 bases from J, the gap between germline ends came to 17 bases. Germline CDR1 is KGHSH and CDR2 is LQKENI. This CDR3 spans 14 amino acids. CDR3 coding DNA: TGTGCCAGCTCAAGCAACATCAGGGGTGCCGAGCAGTACTTC. It is translated as CASSSNIRGAEQYF.

V usage is TRBV5-1 and J usage is TRBJ2-3; 8 bases agree with TRBD1. Germline values: CDR1 SGHRS, CDR2 YFSETQ. The CDR3 extends over 15 amino acids. The V and J ends lost 5 bases and 2 bases, in that order; junction bases with no gene match: 7. In nucleotides, the CDR3 is TGCGCCAGCAGTTTGCAGGGGGCAGTCACAGATACGCAGTATTTT. The encoded protein is CASSLQGAVTDTQYF.

The chain couples TRBV4-3 to TRBJ1-2; TRBD1 matches at 11 bases. The germline gives CDR1 LGHNA, CDR2 YSLEER. The junction had 4 bases not matched to a gene; V was cut back by 4 bases and J by 3 bases. CDR3 length: 15 residues. CDR3 nucleotides: TGCGCCAGCAGCCCTGAGGACAGGGGGCACTATGGCTACACCTTC. It is translated as CASSPEDRGHYGYTF.

The chain uses TRBV5-4 and TRBJ1-2, with 9 bases matching TRBD1. Germline V gives CDR1 SGHNT, CDR2 YYREEE (reference sequence). V lost 5 bases, J lost 0 bases, and 8 bases stayed unmatched. The CDR3 length is 16 residues. As DNA, the CDR3 is TGTGCCAGCAGTAGGAGGGACAGGGTAACTAACTATGGCTACACCTTC. This codes for CASSRRDRVTNYGYTF.

The V call is TRBV10-3, the J call TRBJ2-5, with 9 bases matching TRBD1. The CDR3 is made up of 14 amino acids. V dropped 6 bases and J dropped 0; count of bases not matched to a gene: 2. Germline values: CDR1 ENHRY, CDR2 SYGVKD. The CDR3 loop reads CAIRTGGYQETQYF. The CDR3 DNA sequence: TGTGCCATCAGGACAGGGGGTTACCAAGAGACCCAGTACTTC.

The CDR3 loop reads CASSQRLAGGNEQYF. For the CDR3, the DNA is TGTGCCAGCAGTCAACGACTAGCGGGGGGTAACGAGCAGTACTTC. The chain links TRBV27 to TRBJ2-7, with TRBD2 matching over 13 bases. V lost 5 bases and J lost 5; bases outside the gene matches: 6. From germline, CDR1 is MNHEY and CDR2 SMNVEV (reference sequence). The CDR3 length is 15 residues.

The chain combines TRBV6-5 with TRBJ2-3; 7 bases map to TRBD1. The CDR3 loop spans 15 amino acids. V lost 4 bases to trimming and J lost 1 base; unmatched junction nucleotides: 5. In germline, CDR1 is MNHEY, CDR2 SVGAGI. CDR3 protein: CASSSPGGGTDTQYF. CDR3 DNA sequence: TGTGCCAGCAGTTCACCAGGGGGTGGCACAGATACGCAGTATTTT.

This chain connects TRBV27 to TRBJ2-7; 10 bases are a match to TRBD2. Germline CDR1 is MNHEY and CDR2 is SMNVEV (reference sequence). With V trimmed by 2 bases and J by 0 bases, 4 bases remained unmatched. The CDR3 covers 16 residues. The CDR3 loop reads CASSLVSSGGSYEQYF. The CDR3 DNA reads TGTGCCAGCAGTTTAGTCTCTAGCGGGGGCTCCTACGAGCAGTACTTC.

J is TRBJ1-2 and V is TRBV19, with 10 bases identical to TRBD1. CDR1 is LNHDA, CDR2 SQIVND, per germline (reference sequence). The CDR3 contains 15 residues. The ends lost 4 bases at V and 1 base at J; junction bases unmatched: 3. The DNA for the CDR3 is TGTGCCAGTAGTAAGGACAGGGGGATTAACTATGGCTACACCTTC. Amino acids: CASSKDRGINYGYTF.

The chain combines TRBV30 with TRBJ1-5; D remains unclear. Germline loops: CDR1 GTSNPN, CDR2 SVGIG (reference sequence). V lost 2 bases and J 5 bases, leaving 13 bases between the germline ends. The CDR3 totals 14 residues. The CDR3 reads CAWSSPGGYQPQHF. For the CDR3, the DNA is TGTGCCTGGAGTTCCCCCGGCGGCTATCAGCCCCAGCATTTT.

The rearrangement joins TRBV7-9 to TRBJ2-1; 10 bases line up with TRBD2. CDR3 size: 18 residues. Germline V gene lookup returns CDR1 SEHNR and CDR2 FQNEAQ (reference sequence). Trimming took 4 bases from V and 4 from J; bases not matched to a gene: 13. Written as DNA, the CDR3 is TGTGCCAGCAGCTCCCTAGCGGGAGAAAGCGGGCCTTACAATGAGCAGTTCTTC. Its translation is CASSSLAGESGPYNEQFF.

The table lists this clone with a count of one. This chain joins TRBV4-3 and TRBJ1-2, with 8 bases fitting TRBD1. The CDR3 runs 15 residues. Looked up from germline, CDR1 is LGHNA and CDR2 is YSLEER. V was pared by 0 bases and J by 8 bases, with 8 bases of the junction left unmatched. The CDR3 loop reads CASSQERDRLRGYTF. CDR3 nucleotides: TGCGCCAGCAGCCAAGAGAGGGACAGGTTACGGGGCTACACCTTC.

The chain couples TRBV5-1 to TRBJ2-7; D gene uncertain. Germline V gives CDR1 SGHRS, CDR2 YFSETQ. V was pared by 4 bases and J by 1 base, with 12 bases between. This CDR3 is built from 14 residues. CDR3 sequence (DNA): TGCGCCAGCAGCCCGTCTAGTAGTTCCTACGAGCAGTACTTC. It codes for CASSPSSSSYEQYF.

The chain couples TRBV4-3 to TRBJ2-1; 7 bases agree with TRBD2. This CDR3 comprises 17 residues. V lost 0 bases, J lost 3 bases, and 8 bases stayed unmatched. Germline assignment: CDR1 LGHNA and CDR2 YSLEER. DNA for the CDR3: TGCGCCAGCAGCCAAGATGGGGGAGGGATGAACTACAATGAGCAGTTCTTC. It translates to CASSQDGGGMNYNEQFF.

This rearrangement joins TRBV7-8 to TRBJ1-2; 7 positions agree with TRBD1. The V and J ends lost 0 bases and 4 bases, in that order; junction bases with no gene match: 8. This CDR3 is 16 amino acids long. CDR1 SGHVS and CDR2 FQNEAQ come from the germline V gene. This CDR3 reads CASSLARGRGFYGYTF. CDR3 nucleotide sequence: TGTGCCAGCAGCTTAGCTCGTGGCAGGGGGTTCTATGGCTACACCTTC.

This clone has just one count. The V and J genes are TRBV7-9 and TRBJ2-2; tentative D call: TRBD1 (5 bases). V dropped 4 bases and J dropped 2 bases, with 8 bases sitting between them. The CDR3 totals 14 residues. The germline CDR1 and CDR2 sequences are SEHNR and FQNEAQ (reference sequence). The CDR3 DNA reads TGTGCCAGCAGCTCCCAGGGAAACACCGGGGAGCTGTTTTTT. Amino acid sequence: CASSSQGNTGELFF.

V gene TRBV14 combines with J gene TRBJ2-3; 13 nucleotides line up with TRBD2. The V and J ends lost 2 bases and 4 bases, in that order; junction bases with no gene match: 3. The CDR3 covers 16 residues. From germline, CDR1 is SGHDN and CDR2 FVKESK. The CDR3 here is CASSQPTSGGADTQYF. Written as DNA, the CDR3 is TGTGCCAGCAGCCAACCCACTAGCGGGGGGGCAGATACGCAGTATTTT. Supplemented by reference TRBV14 and TRBJ2-3, the full variable domain reads EAGVTQFPSHSVIEKGQTVTLRCDPISGHDNLYWYRRVMGKEIKFLLHFVKESKQDESGMPNNRFLAERTGGTYSTLKVQPAELEDSGVYFCASSQPTSGGADTQYFGPGTRLTVL.

The chain uses TRBV6-1 and TRBJ2-1; TRBD2 matches 7 bases. Germline lookup yields CDR1 MNHNS and CDR2 SASEGT. With V trimmed by 7 bases and J by 1 base, 7 bases remained unmatched. CDR3 length equals 15 residues. The CDR3 nucleotides are TGTGCCAGCACTATGAACGGGGGGTCCTACAATGAGCAGTTCTTC. This sequence encodes CASTMNGGSYNEQFF.

The chain combines TRBV27 with TRBJ2-1, with TRBD2 identical over 12 bases. The CDR3 extends over 17 amino acids. The ends lost 1 base at V and 8 bases at J; junction bases unmatched: 9. CDR1 and CDR2 (germline): MNHEY, SMNVEV (reference sequence). The CDR3 DNA follows: TGTGCCAGCAGTTTATACTCACTAGCGGGGGGCTTGGATGAGCAGTTCTTC. Protein sequence: CASSLYSLAGGLDEQFF.

This clone was detected only a few times. The rearrangement joins TRBV5-1 to TRBJ2-7, with TRBD2 matching 8 bases. CDR1 SGHRS and CDR2 YFSETQ come from the germline V gene. This CDR3 region has 14 residues. The trim removed 2 bases at V and 1 base at J, leaving 2 bases unmatched. The CDR3 is CASSLASGSYEQYF. CDR3 bases: TGCGCCAGCAGCTTAGCTAGCGGGTCCTACGAGCAGTACTTC.